The rows below give T cell receptor beta chains drawn from one sample of a study of blood T cells in healthy people across ages. TCRdb re-analysed the 5' RACE reads in MiXCR, keeping a single row per CDR3 protein. The table records hundreds of thousands of distinct CDR3 sequences, around half of them present only once. The specimen was blood. The receptors stem from a man older than 75 in good health. CDR3s include the opening cysteine and the closing phenylalanine or tryptophan. The D gene is left open where the match is weak. Where a row states a size, it is once, few, many or the class of an expanded clone; other rows omit it.

J gene	clone size	D gene	V gene	CDR3 DNA	CDR3 protein
TRBJ1-2	NA	NA	TRBV15	TGTGCCACCAGCACAGAAGCCAGGGCCTATGGCTACACCTTC	CATSTEARAYGYTF
TRBJ2-2	NA	TRBD2	TRBV12-3/TRBV12-4	TGTGCCAGCAGGCTCCATGGACTAGCGGGAGTGGGGGACACCGGGGAGCTGTTTTTT	CASRLHGLAGVGDTGELFF
TRBJ2-1	few	TRBD2	TRBV20-1	TGCAGTGTTGGGACGGGGGGAGATGAGCAGTTCTTC	CSVGTGGDEQFF
TRBJ1-1	NA	TRBD1	TRBV5-1	TGCGCCAGCTACGCGGACAGGCAAATGAACACTGAAGCTTTCTTT	CASYADRQMNTEAFF
TRBJ2-1	few	TRBD2	TRBV12-3/TRBV12-4	TGTGCCTGCAGTCGAACTAGCGGGACGGGGTACAATGAGCAGTTCTTC	CACSRTSGTGYNEQFF
TRBJ2-1	once	NA	TRBV6-5	TGTGCCAGCAGTTACTCTGGGGGGAAGGGACCCTACAATGAGCAGTTCTTC	CASSYSGGKGPYNEQFF
TRBJ2-7	NA	NA	TRBV24-1	TGTGCCACCAGTGATTTCGCAGGCAGCGCCTCCGAGCAGTACTTC	CATSDFAGSASEQYF
TRBJ2-5	NA	TRBD2	TRBV13	TGTGCCAGCAGCTACGGGACTAAAGAGACCCAGTACTTC	CASSYGTKETQYF
TRBJ2-5	NA	NA	TRBV7-2	TGTGCCAGCAGCTCCTGGGAAGGGCGGCTAGCGGACGATCAGGGGGAGACCCAGTACTTC	CASSSWEGRLADDQGETQYF
TRBJ2-7	NA	NA	TRBV7-9	TGTGCCAGCAGCCCGAGCAGCTCCCTTTCCTACGAGCAGTACTTC	CASSPSSSLSYEQYF
TRBJ2-3	few	NA	TRBV20-1	TGCAGTGCTAGCCGGGACCCATCTAGCACAGATACGCAGTATTTT	CSASRDPSSTDTQYF
TRBJ2-7	NA	NA	TRBV20-1	TGCAGTGCTAGAGATTTAATGGGGCAAATCTCCTACAATGAGCAGTACTTC	CSARDLMGQISYNEQYF
TRBJ2-7	many	NA	TRBV4-1	TGCGCCAGCAGCCAAGACGTCGGGCAGACCTACGAGCAGTACTTC	CASSQDVGQTYEQYF
TRBJ2-5	few	NA	TRBV5-1	TGCGCCAGCGCCCGGGGGGCTTTAGAAGAGACCCAGTACTTC	CASARGALEETQYF
TRBJ2-5	NA	NA	TRBV20-1	TGCAGTGCTCCAAGGCCCAGCCAAGAGACCCAGTACTTC	CSAPRPSQETQYF
TRBJ2-1	NA	TRBD2	TRBV27	TGTGCCAGCAGTTTATCGACCCAACTAGCGGGGGGAGTGGAGCAGTTCTTC	CASSLSTQLAGGVEQFF
TRBJ2-7	NA	TRBD1	TRBV11-1	TGTGCCAGCAGCGCCCTGACAGGGAGCTCCTACAATGAGCAGTACTTC	CASSALTGSSYNEQYF
TRBJ2-7	few	TRBD2	TRBV20-1	TGCAGTGCTCTTGAGCTGGGGGAGGGCCGTAACGAGCAGTACTTC	CSALELGEGRNEQYF
TRBJ2-7	few	NA	TRBV7-8	TGTGCCAGCAGCTTAGGAGGTACCGGGAACTACGAGCAGTACTTC	CASSLGGTGNYEQYF
TRBJ2-5	NA	TRBD1	TRBV29-1	TGCAGCGTTACCACAGGGGGCGGAGATGAGCAGTACTTC	CSVTTGGGDEQYF